The source of this TCR beta chain is a study of T cell responses to AZD1222 COVID-19 vaccine. TCRdb's copy holds only in-frame clones and misses some; the assay was immunoSEQ multiplex PCR. This table has 120,000 or so clones, less than 95% appearing once. The study, taken as a whole, reports: Mostly white British, mostly female donors; authors suggested clonal diversity may be underestimated.

Worth noting for this clone: What it binds is not known.

Sample: peripheral blood, taken on day 0 of AZD1222 vaccination. This receptor was identified in an adult in good health.

This CDR3 is CSALGTLGGELFF. CDR3 nucleotides: TGCAGCGCCCTAGGGACGTTAGGCGGGGAGCTGTTTTTT. V gene TRBV29-1 combines with J gene TRBJ2-2; D may be TRBD1 or TRBD2 (5 bases each). V was shortened by 7 bases and J by 7 bases, with 16 bases between the two germline ends. The CDR3 spans 13 residues. Germline CDR1 reads SQVTM; CDR2 reads ANQGSEA.